These 15 T cell receptor beta chains were all obtained from the same sample, sequenced in a study of T cell changes during pregnancy in multiple sclerosis (dated by TCRdb to the late 2010s). Receptor libraries were prepared by the immunoSEQ multiplex PCR assay. TCRdb re-hosts the immuneACCESS table, in-frame sequences only. Its copies lack some clones; in the studies checked, an unresolved V gene accounts for under half of them, and the cause for the rest is not known. This sample is represented by tens of thousands of clones; 90% to 95% of them were singletons. Roughly 0.94% of the sample is in the top ten clones. The specimen was peripheral blood, collected in the first trimester of pregnancy. The origin of the receptors is a female donor with multiple sclerosis, enrolled in a pregnancy study.

This clone has only one observation. The CDR3 DNA follows: TGTGCCAGCAGCGTAGTTAGGGGGCCCGTTGAAGCTTTCTTT. It encodes CASSVVRGPVEAFF. The chain recombines TRBV9 with TRBJ1-1; TRBD1 matches at 7 bases. Germline CDR1 and CDR2: SGDLS and YYNGEE. J lost 7 bases, V lost 0 bases, and 6 bases had no gene match. The length of the CDR3 is 14 residues.

The V gene is TRBV29-1, the J gene TRBJ1-2; weak D call: TRBD1 (5 bases). CDR1 is SQVTM, CDR2 ANQGSEA, per germline. The ends were cut back, 5 bases at V and 0 bases at J, with 25 bases in the middle. The CDR3 loop spans 18 amino acids. The CDR3 loop reads CSVLVRRDATFTNYGYTF. As DNA, the CDR3 is TGCAGCGTTTTAGTTCGGCGGGACGCTACTTTTACTAACTATGGCTACACCTTC. The full variable domain, rest sourced from reference TRBV29-1 and TRBJ1-2, is SAVISQKPSRDICQRGTSLTIQCQVDSQVTMMFWYRQQPGQSLTLIATANQGSEATYESGFVIDKFPISRPNLTFSTLTVSNMSPEDSSIYLCSVLVRRDATFTNYGYTFGSGTRLTVV.

The chain joins TRBV7-3 to TRBJ2-1; 7 nucleotides align to TRBD1. Trimming at V came to 5 bases and at J to 8 bases, leaving 3 bases not matched to a gene. The germline V gene has CDR1 SGHTA and CDR2 FQGTGA. CDR3 length: 12 residues. CDR3 nucleotide sequence: TGTGCCAGCAGCCAGGGGGACGATGAGCAGTTCTTC. Protein sequence: CASSQGDDEQFF.

The chain's CDR3 is CASSLSRKETQYF. As DNA, the CDR3 is TGTGCCAGCAGTTTATCGAGGAAAGAGACCCAGTACTTC. This sequence joins TRBV27 and TRBJ2-5; D is undetermined. This CDR3 has 13 amino acids. The V gene lost 0 bases and the J gene lost 3 bases, with 5 bases spanning the gap. The V gene's germline CDR1 is MNHEY and CDR2 SMNVEV (reference sequence).

The chain links TRBV19 to TRBJ2-2; 9 nucleotides match TRBD2. The V gene end was trimmed by 3 bases and the J gene end by 4 bases; junction bases not matched to a gene: 9. Germline V lookup: CDR1 LNHDA, CDR2 SQIVND (reference sequence). The CDR3 has 17 residues. The CDR3, as DNA: TGTGCCAGTAGTATCGGGCCTAGCGGGGAGATCACCGGGGAGCTGTTTTTT. Its protein product is CASSIGPSGEITGELFF.

The rearrangement links TRBV6-1 to TRBJ2-5; TRBD1 is a possible D gene (6 bases). Trimming removed 4 bases at V and 6 bases at J, with 18 bases between. Per the germline V gene, CDR1 is MNHNS and CDR2 is SASEGT. The CDR3 sequence is 15 residues long. The CDR3 sequence is CASSGYGSQGKTQYF. Here the CDR3 DNA reads TGTGCCAGCAGTGGCTACGGGTCCCAGGGGAAGACCCAGTACTTC.

This clone is a singleton in its sample. Here the CDR3 DNA reads TGTGCCAGCAGTTACTACCAGGGCACAGATACGCAGTATTTT. Its protein is CASSYYQGTDTQYF. The rearrangement uses TRBV6-5 and TRBJ2-3; no reliable D call. Trimming shortened V by 1 base and J by 1 base, and 6 bases separated the two germline ends. CDR1 and CDR2 from the germline V gene are MNHEY and SVGAGI. The CDR3 covers 14 residues.

This rearrangement joins TRBV7-2 to TRBJ1-1; no clear D gene. The CDR3 is made up of 13 amino acids. Germline V gene sequence: CDR1 SGHTA, CDR2 FQGNSA. The V and J ends lost 5 bases and 8 bases respectively, with 15 bases between them. CDR3 DNA sequence: TGTGCCAGCAGCCCCCTTCGAGGGAAGGAAGCTTTCTTT. This encodes CASSPLRGKEAFF.

Here the CDR3 DNA reads TGTGCCAGCAGGCGGGTCACCGGGGAGCTGTTTTTT. This codes for CASRRVTGELFF. This sequence joins TRBV6-5 and TRBJ2-2; possible D gene TRBD2, 5 bases. Germline assignment: CDR1 MNHEY and CDR2 SVGAGI. The CDR3 consists of 12 residues. V was trimmed by 6 bases and J by 4 bases, leaving 6 bases between them.

The rearrangement joins TRBV11-1 to TRBJ2-1, with D possibly being TRBD2 (5 bases). CDR1 is SGHAT and CDR2 is FQDESV in the germline V gene (reference sequence). This CDR3 contains 13 residues. V lost 2 bases, J lost 6 bases, and 8 bases lay in between. CDR3 amino acids: CASSLTSSNEQFF. In DNA form, the CDR3 reads TGTGCCAGCAGCTTAACTAGTTCCAATGAGCAGTTCTTC.

V gene TRBV6-5 combines with J gene TRBJ2-3; the D gene is possibly TRBD2 (5 bases). Germline V gene data show CDR1 as MNHEY and CDR2 as SVGAGI. The CDR3 extends over 15 amino acids. V lost 5 bases and J 0 bases, leaving 12 bases between the germline ends. CDR3 in amino acids: CASSPRTGSTDTQYF. The CDR3 DNA reads as TGTGCCAGCAGTCCCAGGACGGGAAGCACAGATACGCAGTATTTT.

This chain connects TRBV29-1 to TRBJ2-3; the match to TRBD1 covers 9 bases. V gave up 4 bases and J gave up 1 base; unmatched junction bases: 3. The CDR3 is 14 residues long. CDR1 SQVTM and CDR2 ANQGSEA come from the germline V gene. The CDR3 here is CSVAGDRGTDTQYF. CDR3 DNA sequence: TGCAGCGTTGCAGGGGACAGGGGCACAGATACGCAGTATTTT.

Here the CDR3 reads CASSAKDGGNNEQFF. For the CDR3, the DNA is TGTGCCAGCAGCGCAAAGGACGGGGGAAACAATGAGCAGTTCTTC. The rearrangement uses TRBV7-7 and TRBJ2-1; tentatively, D is TRBD2 (6 bases). Germline V gene data show CDR1 as SSHAT and CDR2 as FNYEAQ (reference sequence). CDR3 length equals 15 residues. Trimming removed 5 bases at V and 5 bases at J, with 16 bases between.

J is TRBJ2-2 and V is TRBV7-6; tentative D call: TRBD1 (6 bases). The germline gives CDR1 SGHVS, CDR2 FNYEAQ. Deletions cut 5 bases from V and 4 bases from J, with 23 bases between. This CDR3 spans 18 amino acids. CDR3 sequence (DNA): TGTGCCAGCAGCCTAAGCCCCAGACAGGCTCCGGGCACCGGGGAGCTGTTTTTT. It codes for CASSLSPRQAPGTGELFF.

The chain has TRBV5-1 and TRBJ1-1, with D uncertain. Germline loops: CDR1 SGHRS, CDR2 YFSETQ. The CDR3 sequence is 15 residues long. Trimming stripped 2 bases from V and 4 bases from J, with 15 bases between. The CDR3, as DNA: TGCGCCAGCAGCTTAGGTGGTATAGGGAGCACTGAAGCTTTCTTT. Amino acids: CASSLGGIGSTEAFF.